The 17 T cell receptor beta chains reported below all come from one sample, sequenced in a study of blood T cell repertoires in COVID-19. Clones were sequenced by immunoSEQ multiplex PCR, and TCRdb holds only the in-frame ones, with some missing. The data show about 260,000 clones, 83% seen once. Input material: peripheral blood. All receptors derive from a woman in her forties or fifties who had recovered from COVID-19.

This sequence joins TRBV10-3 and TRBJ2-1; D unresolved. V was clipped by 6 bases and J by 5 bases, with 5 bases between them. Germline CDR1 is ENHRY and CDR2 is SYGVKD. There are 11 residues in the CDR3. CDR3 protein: CAIRRDNEQFF. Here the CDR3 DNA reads TGTGCCATCAGACGGGACAATGAGCAGTTCTTC.

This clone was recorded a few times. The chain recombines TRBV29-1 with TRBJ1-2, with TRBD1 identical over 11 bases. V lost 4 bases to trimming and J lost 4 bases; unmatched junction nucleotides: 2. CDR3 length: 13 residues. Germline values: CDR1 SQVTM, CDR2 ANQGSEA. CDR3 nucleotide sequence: TGCAGCGTTGTAGGGACAGGGGGCTATGGCTACACCTTC. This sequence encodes CSVVGTGGYGYTF.

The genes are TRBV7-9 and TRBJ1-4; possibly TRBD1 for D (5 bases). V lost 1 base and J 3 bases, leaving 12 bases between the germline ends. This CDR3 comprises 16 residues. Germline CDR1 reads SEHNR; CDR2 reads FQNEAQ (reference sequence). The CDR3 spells CASSLDGGVPNEKLFF. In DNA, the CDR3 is TGTGCCAGCAGCTTAGATGGGGGGGTTCCTAATGAAAAACTGTTTTTT.

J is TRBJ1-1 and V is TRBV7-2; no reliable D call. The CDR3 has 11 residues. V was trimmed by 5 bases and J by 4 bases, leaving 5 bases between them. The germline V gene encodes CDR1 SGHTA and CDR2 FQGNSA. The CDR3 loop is CASSLRTEAFF. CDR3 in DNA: TGTGCCAGCAGCCTACGCACTGAAGCTTTCTTT.

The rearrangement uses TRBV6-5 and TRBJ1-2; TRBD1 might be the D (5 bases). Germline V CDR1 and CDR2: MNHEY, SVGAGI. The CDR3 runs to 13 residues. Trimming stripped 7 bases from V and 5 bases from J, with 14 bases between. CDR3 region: CASTDRLGYGYTF. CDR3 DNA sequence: TGTGCCAGCACCGACAGATTGGGGTATGGCTACACCTTC.

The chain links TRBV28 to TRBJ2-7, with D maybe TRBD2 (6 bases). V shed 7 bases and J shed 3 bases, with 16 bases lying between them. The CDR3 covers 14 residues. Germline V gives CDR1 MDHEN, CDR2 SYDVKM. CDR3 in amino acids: CASTNGGANYEQYF. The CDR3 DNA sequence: TGTGCCAGCACGAACGGAGGGGCGAACTACGAGCAGTACTTC. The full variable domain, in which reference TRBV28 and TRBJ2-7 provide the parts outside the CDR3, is DVKVTQSSRYLVKRTGEKVFLECVQDMDHENMFWYRQDPGLGLRLIYFSYDVKMKEKGDIPEGYSVSREKKERFSLILESASTNQTSMYLCASTNGGANYEQYFGPGTRLTVT.

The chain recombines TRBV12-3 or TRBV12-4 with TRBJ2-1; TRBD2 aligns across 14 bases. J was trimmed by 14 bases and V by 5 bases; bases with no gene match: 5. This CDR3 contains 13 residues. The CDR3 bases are TGTGCCAGCAGTCGGGGACTAGCGGGAGTCAAGTTCTTC. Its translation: CASSRGLAGVKFF.

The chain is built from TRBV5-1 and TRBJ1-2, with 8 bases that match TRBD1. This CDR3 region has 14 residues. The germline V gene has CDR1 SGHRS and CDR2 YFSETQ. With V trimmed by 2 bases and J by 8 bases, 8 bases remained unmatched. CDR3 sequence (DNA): TGCGCCAGCAGCTTCGGACAGGGAATATTAGGCTACACCTTC. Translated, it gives CASSFGQGILGYTF.

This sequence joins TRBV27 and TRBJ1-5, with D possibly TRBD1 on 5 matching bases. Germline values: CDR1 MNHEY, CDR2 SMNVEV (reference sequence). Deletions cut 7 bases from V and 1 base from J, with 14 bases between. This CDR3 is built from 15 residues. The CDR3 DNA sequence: TGTGCCAGCACCGAGAGAGCAGGGAGCAATCAGCCCCAGCATTTT. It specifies CASTERAGSNQPQHF.

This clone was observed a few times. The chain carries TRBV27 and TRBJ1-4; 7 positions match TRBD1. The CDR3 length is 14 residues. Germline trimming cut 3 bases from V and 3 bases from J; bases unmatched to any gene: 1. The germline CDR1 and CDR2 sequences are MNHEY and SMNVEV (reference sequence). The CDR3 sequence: CASSFQGANEKLFF. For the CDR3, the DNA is TGTGCCAGCAGTTTCCAGGGGGCTAATGAAAAACTGTTTTTT.

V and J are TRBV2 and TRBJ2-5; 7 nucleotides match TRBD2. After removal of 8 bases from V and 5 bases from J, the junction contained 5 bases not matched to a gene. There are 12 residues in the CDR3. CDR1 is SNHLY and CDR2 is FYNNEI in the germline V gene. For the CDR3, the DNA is TGTGCCAGCGCCGGGGGAGGGGAGACCCAGTACTTC. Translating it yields CASAGGGETQYF.

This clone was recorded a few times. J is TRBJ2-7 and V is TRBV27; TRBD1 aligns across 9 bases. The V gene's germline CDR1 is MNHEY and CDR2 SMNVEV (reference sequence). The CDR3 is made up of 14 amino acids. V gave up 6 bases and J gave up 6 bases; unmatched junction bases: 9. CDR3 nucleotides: TGTGCCAGCAGGACTGACAGGGGGTTCCTCGAGCAGTACTTC. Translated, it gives CASRTDRGFLEQYF.

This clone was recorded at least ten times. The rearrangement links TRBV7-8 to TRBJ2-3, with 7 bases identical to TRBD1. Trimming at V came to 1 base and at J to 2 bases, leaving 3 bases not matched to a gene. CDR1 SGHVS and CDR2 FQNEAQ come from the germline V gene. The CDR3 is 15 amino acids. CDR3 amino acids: CASSLGDSPTDTQYF. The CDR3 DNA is TGTGCCAGCAGCTTAGGGGACAGCCCCACAGATACGCAGTATTTT.

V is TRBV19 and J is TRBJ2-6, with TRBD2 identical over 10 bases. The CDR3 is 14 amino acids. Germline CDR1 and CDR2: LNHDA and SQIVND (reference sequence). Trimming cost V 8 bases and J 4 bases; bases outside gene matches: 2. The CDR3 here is CASGLAVGANVLTF. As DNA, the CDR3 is TGTGCCAGTGGACTAGCGGTCGGGGCCAACGTCCTGACTTTC. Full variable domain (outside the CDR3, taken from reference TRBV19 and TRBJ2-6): DGGITQSPKYLFRKEGQNVTLSCEQNLNHDAMYWYRQDPGQGLRLIYYSQIVNDFQKGDIAEGYSVSREKKESFPLTVTSAQKNPTAFYLCASGLAVGANVLTFGAGSRLTVL.

The CDR3 loop is CASSGGAGNTIYF. CDR3 DNA sequence: TGTGCCAGCAGTGGGGGAGCTGGAAACACCATATATTTT. The chain couples TRBV25-1 to TRBJ1-3; D is uncertain. V dropped 4 bases and J dropped 2 bases, with 6 bases sitting between them. This CDR3 region has 13 residues. The germline CDR1 and CDR2 sequences are MGHDK and SYGVNS.

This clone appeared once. CDR3 nucleotides: TGTGCCACCAGCTTCCGGACAGAGGGGTCACCCCTCCACTTT. Amino acids: CATSFRTEGSPLHF. The chain has TRBV15 and TRBJ1-6; tentatively, D is TRBD1 (6 bases). V was shortened by 5 bases and J by 10 bases, with 15 bases between the two germline ends. Germline CDR1 LNHNV, CDR2 YYDKDF (reference sequence). The CDR3 has 14 residues.

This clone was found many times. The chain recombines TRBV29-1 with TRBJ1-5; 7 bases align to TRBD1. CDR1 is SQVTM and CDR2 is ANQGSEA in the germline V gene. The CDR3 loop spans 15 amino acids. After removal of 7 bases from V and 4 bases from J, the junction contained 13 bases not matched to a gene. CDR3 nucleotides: TGCAGCGCTGAGGGTGGGTCAGGGGGAAATCAGCCCCAGCATTTT. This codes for CSAEGGSGGNQPQHF.